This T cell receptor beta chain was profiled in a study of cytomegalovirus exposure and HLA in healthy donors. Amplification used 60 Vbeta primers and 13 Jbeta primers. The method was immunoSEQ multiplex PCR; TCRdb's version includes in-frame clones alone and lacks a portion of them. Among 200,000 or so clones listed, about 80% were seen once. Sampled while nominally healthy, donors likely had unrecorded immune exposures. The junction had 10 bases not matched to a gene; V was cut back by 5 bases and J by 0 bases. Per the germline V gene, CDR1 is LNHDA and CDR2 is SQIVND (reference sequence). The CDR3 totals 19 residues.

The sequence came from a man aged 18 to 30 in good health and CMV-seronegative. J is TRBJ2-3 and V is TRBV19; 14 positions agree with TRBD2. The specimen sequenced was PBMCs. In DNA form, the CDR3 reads TGTGCCAGTAGTTTTCACGGACTAGCGGGAGGAATAAGCACAGATACGCAGTATTTT. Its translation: CASSFHGLAGGISTDTQYF.